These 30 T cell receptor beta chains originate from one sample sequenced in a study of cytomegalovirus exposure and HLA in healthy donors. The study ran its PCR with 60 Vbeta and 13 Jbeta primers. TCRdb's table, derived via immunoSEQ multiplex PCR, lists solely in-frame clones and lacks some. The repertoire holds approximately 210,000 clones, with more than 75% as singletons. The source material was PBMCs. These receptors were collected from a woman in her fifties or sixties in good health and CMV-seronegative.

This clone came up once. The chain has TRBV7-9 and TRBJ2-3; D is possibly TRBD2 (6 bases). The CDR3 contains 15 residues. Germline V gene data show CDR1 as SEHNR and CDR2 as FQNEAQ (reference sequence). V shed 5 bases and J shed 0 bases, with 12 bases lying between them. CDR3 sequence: CASSGNSGSTDTQYF. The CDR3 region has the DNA TGTGCCAGCAGCGGGAACAGCGGGAGCACAGATACGCAGTATTTT.

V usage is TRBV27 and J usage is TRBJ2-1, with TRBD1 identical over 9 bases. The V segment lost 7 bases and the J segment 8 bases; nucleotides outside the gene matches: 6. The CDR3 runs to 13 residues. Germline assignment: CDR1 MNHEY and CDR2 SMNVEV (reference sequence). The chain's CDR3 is CASNQQGAYEQFF. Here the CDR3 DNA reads TGTGCCAGCAACCAACAGGGGGCCTATGAGCAGTTCTTC.

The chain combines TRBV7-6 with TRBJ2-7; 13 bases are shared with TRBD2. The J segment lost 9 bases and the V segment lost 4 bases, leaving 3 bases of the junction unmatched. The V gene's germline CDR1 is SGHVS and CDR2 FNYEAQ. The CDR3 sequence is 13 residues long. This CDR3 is CASSSGTSGVQYF. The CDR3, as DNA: TGTGCCAGCAGCTCCGGGACTAGCGGGGTGCAGTACTTC.

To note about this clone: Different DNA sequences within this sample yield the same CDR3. This CDR3 is CASSPGLAGGQETQYF. The CDR3 nucleotides read TGTGCCAGCTCACCCGGACTAGCGGGGGGCCAAGAGACCCAGTACTTC. This chain links TRBV18 with TRBJ2-5, with 14 positions matching TRBD2. Germline values: CDR1 KGHSH, CDR2 LQKENI. Trimming cost V 3 bases and J 1 base; bases outside gene matches: 1. This CDR3 comprises 16 residues. Complete variable domain (other parts from reference TRBV18 and TRBJ2-5): NAGVMQNPRHLVRRRGQEARLRCSPMKGHSHVYWYRQLPEEGLKFMVYLQKENIIDESGMPKERFSAEFPKEGPSILRIQQVVRGDSAAYFCASSPGLAGGQETQYFGPGTRLLVL.

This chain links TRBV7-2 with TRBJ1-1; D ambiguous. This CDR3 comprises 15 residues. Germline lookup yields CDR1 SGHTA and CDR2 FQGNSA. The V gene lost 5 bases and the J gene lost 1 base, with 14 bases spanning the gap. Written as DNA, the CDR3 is TGTGCCAGCAGCATTGATACACTAAGGAACACTGAAGCTTTCTTT. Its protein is CASSIDTLRNTEAFF.

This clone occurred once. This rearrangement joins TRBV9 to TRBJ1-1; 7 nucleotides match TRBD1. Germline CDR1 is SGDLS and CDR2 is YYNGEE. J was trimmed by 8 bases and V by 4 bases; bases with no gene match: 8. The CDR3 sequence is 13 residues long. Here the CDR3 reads CASSTPGQPEAFF. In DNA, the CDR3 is TGTGCCAGCAGCACCCCGGGACAGCCAGAAGCTTTCTTT.

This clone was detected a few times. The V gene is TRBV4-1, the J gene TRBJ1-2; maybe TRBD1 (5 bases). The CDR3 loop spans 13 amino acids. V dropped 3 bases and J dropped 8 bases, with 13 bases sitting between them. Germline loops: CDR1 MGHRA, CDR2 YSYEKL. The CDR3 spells CASSHVTVDGYTF. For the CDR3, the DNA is TGCGCCAGCAGCCACGTGACAGTCGACGGCTACACCTTC.

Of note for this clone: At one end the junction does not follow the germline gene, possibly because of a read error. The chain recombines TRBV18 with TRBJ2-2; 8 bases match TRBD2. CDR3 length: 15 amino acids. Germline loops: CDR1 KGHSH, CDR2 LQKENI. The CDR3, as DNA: TGTGCCAGCTCACCGACTAGCGTGAACCCCGGGGAGCTGTTTTTT. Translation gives CASSPTSVNPGELFF. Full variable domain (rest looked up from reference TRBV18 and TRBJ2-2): NAGVMQNPRHLVRRRGQEARLRCSPMKGHSHVYWYRQLPEEGLKFMVYLQKENIIDESGMPKERFSAEFPKEGPSILRIQQVVRGDSAAYFCASSPTSVNPGELFFGEGSRLTVL.

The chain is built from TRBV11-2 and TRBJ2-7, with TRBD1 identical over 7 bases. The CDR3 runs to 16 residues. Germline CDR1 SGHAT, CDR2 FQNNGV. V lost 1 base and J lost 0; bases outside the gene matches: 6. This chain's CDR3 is CASSLAVGTVSYEQYF. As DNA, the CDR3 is TGTGCCAGCAGCTTAGCAGTGGGGACAGTCTCCTACGAGCAGTACTTC.

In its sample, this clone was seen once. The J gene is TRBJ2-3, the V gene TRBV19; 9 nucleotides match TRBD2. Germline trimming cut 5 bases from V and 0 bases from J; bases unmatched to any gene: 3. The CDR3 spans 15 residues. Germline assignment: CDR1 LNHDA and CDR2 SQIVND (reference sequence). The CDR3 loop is CASSSAGGSTDTQYF. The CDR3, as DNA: TGTGCCAGTAGTTCTGCGGGAGGGAGCACAGATACGCAGTATTTT.

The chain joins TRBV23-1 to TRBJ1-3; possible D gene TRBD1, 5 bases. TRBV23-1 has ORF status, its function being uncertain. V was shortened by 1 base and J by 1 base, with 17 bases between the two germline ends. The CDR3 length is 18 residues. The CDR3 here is CASSQCGERGGSGNTIYF. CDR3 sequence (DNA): TGCGCCAGCAGTCAATGCGGGGAGCGGGGGGGATCTGGAAACACCATATATTTT.

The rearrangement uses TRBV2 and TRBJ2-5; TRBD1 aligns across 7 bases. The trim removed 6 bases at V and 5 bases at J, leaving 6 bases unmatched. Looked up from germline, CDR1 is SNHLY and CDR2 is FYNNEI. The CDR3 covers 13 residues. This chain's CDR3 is CASSGDSRETQYF. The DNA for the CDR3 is TGTGCCAGCAGCGGGGACAGTCGGGAGACCCAGTACTTC. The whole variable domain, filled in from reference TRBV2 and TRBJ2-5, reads EPEVTQTPSHQVTQMGQEVILRCVPISNHLYFYWYRQILGQKVEFLVSFYNNEISEKSEIFDDQFSVERPDGSNFTLKIRSTKLEDSAMYFCASSGDSRETQYFGPGTRLLVL.

CDR3 loop: CASSLHSGYTF. In DNA, the CDR3 is TGTGCCAGCAGCCTCCATAGCGGCTACACCTTC. The chain recombines TRBV7-9 with TRBJ1-2; no firm D call. CDR3 size: 11 residues. CDR1 is SEHNR, CDR2 FQNEAQ, per germline (reference sequence). Between the trimmed V and J ends, which lost 5 bases and 8 bases, there was a span of 9 bases.

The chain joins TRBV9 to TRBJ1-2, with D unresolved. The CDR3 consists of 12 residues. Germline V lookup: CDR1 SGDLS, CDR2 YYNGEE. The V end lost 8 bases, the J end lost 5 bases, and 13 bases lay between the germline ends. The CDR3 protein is CASRGLVYGYTF. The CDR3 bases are TGTGCCAGTCGAGGTCTAGTATATGGCTACACCTTC.

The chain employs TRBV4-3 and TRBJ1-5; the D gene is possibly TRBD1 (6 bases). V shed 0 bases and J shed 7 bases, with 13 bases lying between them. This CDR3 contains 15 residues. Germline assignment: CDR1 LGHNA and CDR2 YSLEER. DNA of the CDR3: TGCGCCAGCAGCCAAGACAGAGGGGGTGGGCAGCCCCAGCATTTT. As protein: CASSQDRGGGQPQHF.

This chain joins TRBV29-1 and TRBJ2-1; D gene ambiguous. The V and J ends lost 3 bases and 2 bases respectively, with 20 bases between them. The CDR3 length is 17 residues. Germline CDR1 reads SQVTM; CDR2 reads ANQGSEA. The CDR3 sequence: CSVDVPKRRSTYNEQFF. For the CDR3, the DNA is TGCAGCGTTGACGTCCCGAAGAGGCGATCCACCTACAATGAGCAGTTCTTC.

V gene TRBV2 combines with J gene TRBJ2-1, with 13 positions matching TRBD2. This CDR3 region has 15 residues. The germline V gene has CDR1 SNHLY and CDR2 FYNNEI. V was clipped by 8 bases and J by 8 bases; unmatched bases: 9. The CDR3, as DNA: TGTGCCAGCTTCCGGACTAGCGGGAGCCCATATGAGCAGTTCTTC. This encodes CASFRTSGSPYEQFF.

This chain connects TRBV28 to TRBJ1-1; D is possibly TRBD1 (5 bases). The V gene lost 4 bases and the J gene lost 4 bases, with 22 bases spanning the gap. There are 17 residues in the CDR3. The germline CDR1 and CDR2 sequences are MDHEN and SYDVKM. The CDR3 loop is CASSWSLRAGGGTEAFF. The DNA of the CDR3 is TGTGCCAGCAGTTGGAGCTTGAGGGCGGGGGGGGGCACTGAAGCTTTCTTT.

The CDR3 protein is CASSHGRRGTAFF. CDR3 sequence (DNA): TGTGCCAGCAGCCATGGTCGACGCGGGACGGCTTTCTTT. This chain uses TRBV14 with TRBJ1-1; a weak D match, TRBD1 (5 bases). The germline V gene encodes CDR1 SGHDN and CDR2 FVKESK. The V and J ends lost 3 bases and 11 bases respectively, with 16 bases between them. The CDR3 is made up of 13 amino acids.

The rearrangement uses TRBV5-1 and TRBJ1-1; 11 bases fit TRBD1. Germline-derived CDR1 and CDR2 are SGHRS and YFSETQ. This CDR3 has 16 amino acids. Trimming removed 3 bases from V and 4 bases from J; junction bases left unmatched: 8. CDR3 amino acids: CASSSGQGAIGTEAFF. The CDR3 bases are TGCGCCAGCAGCTCCGGACAGGGGGCGATCGGCACTGAAGCTTTCTTT.

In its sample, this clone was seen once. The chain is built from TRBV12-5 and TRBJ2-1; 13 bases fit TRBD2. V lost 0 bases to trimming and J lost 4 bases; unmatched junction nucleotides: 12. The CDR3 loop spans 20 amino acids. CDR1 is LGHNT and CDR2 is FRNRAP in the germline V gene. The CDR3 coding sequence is TGTGCTAGTGGTTTGGTAGTCAGTACGACTAGCGGGAGGCCTTACAATGAGCAGTTCTTC. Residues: CASGLVVSTTSGRPYNEQFF.

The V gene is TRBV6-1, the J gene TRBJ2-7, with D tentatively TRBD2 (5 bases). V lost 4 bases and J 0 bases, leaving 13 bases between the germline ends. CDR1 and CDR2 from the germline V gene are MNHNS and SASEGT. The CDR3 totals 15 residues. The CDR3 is CASSVGETHSYEQYF. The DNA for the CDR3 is TGTGCCAGCAGTGTCGGGGAAACACACTCCTACGAGCAGTACTTC.

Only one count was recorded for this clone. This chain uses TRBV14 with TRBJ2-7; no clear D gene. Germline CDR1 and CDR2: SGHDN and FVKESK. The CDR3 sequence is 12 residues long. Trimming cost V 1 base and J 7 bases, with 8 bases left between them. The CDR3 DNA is TGTGCCAGCAGCCAAGCCCCATGTGAGCAGTACTTC. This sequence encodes CASSQAPCEQYF.

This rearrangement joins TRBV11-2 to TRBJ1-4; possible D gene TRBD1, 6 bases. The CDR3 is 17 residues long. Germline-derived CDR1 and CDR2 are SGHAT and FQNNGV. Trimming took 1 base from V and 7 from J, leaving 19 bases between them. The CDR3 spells CASSLVSYRELSEKLFF. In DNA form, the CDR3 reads TGTGCCAGCAGCTTAGTTTCCTACAGGGAGCTGAGTGAAAAACTGTTTTTT. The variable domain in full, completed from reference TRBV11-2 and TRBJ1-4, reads EAGVAQSPRYKIIEKRQSVAFWCNPISGHATLYWYQQILGQGPKLLIQFQNNGVVDDSQLPKDRFSAERLKGVDSTLKIQPAKLEDSAVYLCASSLVSYRELSEKLFFGSGTQLSVL.

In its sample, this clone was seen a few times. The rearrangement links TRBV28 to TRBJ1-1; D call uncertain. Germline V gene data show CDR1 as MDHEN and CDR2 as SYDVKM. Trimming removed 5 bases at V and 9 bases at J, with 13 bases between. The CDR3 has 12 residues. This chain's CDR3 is CASSPPGPQAFF. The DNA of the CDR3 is TGTGCCAGCAGTCCGCCGGGTCCTCAAGCTTTCTTT. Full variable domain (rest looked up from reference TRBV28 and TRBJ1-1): DVKVTQSSRYLVKRTGEKVFLECVQDMDHENMFWYRQDPGLGLRLIYFSYDVKMKEKGDIPEGYSVSREKKERFSLILESASTNQTSMYLCASSPPGPQAFFGQGTRLTVV.

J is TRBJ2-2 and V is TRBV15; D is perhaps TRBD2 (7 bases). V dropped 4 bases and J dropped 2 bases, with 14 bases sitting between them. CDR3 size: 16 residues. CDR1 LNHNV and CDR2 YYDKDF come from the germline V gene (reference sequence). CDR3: CATSTWEGGNTGELFF. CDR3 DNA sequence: TGTGCCACCAGCACGTGGGAGGGGGGAAACACCGGGGAGCTGTTTTTT.

The CDR3 sequence is CASKTIQGSTDTQYF. CDR3 bases: TGTGCCAGCAAGACGATACAGGGTAGCACAGATACGCAGTATTTT. This rearrangement joins TRBV21-1 to TRBJ2-3; the D call TRBD1 from the table was never checked on the DNA. TRBV21-1 corresponds to a pseudogene. This CDR3 comprises 15 residues.

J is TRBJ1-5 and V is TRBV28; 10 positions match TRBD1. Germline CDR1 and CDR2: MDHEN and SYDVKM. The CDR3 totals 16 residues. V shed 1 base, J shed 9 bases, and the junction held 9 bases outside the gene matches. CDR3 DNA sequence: TGTGCCAGCAGTTTATTAGGGACAGGGGTGGCTAGGCCCCAGCATTTT. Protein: CASSLLGTGVARPQHF.

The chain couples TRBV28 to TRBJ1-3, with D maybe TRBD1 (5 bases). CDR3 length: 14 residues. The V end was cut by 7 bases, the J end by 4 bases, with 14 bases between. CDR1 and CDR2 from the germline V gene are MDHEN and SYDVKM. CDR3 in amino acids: CASMPRGSGNTIYF. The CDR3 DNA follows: TGTGCCAGCATGCCCCGGGGGTCAGGAAACACCATATATTTT.

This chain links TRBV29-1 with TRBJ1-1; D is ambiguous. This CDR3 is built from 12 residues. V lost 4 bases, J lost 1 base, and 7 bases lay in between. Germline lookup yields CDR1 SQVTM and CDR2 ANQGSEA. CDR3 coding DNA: TGCAGCGTTGGTGCAGGGAACACTGAAGCTTTCTTT. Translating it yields CSVGAGNTEAFF.